This T cell receptor (beta chain) stems from a study of CD8 T cells in ankylosing spondylitis. CDR1 and CDR2 (germline): MNHEY, SMNVEV (reference sequence). The length of the CDR3 is 14 residues. Trimming shortened V by 1 base and J by 3 bases, and 10 bases separated the two germline ends. The sample holds a few counts of this clonotype. Its antigen is unidentified. The study's findings and limits: The disease-linked clones had a CD8+ phenotype and low blood frequencies. Existing reports had already noted some motif variants in reactive arthritis synovial fluid and blood. What appeared characteristic of ankylosing spondylitis blood was a TCR beta motif of fewer than ten highly homologous variants.

Library preparation for TCR beta used quantitative 5'-RACE with molecular barcodes. TCRdb re-called the 5' RACE reads through MiXCR, storing one row per CDR3 protein. The sample has under 250,000 distinct CDR3 sequences; about 30% are singletons. The chain couples TRBV27 to TRBJ2-7, with D uncertain. The source is a male donor with ankylosing spondylitis or in good health (not recorded which). The material sequenced was blood, either unsorted or a sorted T cell fraction (not recorded which). The CDR3 bases are TGTGCCAGCAGTTTATACGGCCTAGTCTACGAGCAGTACTTC. Translated: CASSLYGLVYEQYF.